Each of the 27 T cell receptor beta chains below was sequenced from the same sample in a study of Tregs in tolerant kidney transplant recipients. Assay: immunoSEQ multiplex PCR; the TCRdb copy retains only in-frame clones and omits some. The table shows roughly 250,000 clones, with more than 65% occurring only once. The sample was CD4+ T cells from blood. These receptors all stem from a human donor in good health.

The chain is built from TRBV7-9 and TRBJ2-6; D might be TRBD2 (6 bases). Trimming removed 4 bases at V and 2 bases at J, with 18 bases between. Germline V gene data show CDR1 as SEHNR and CDR2 as FQNEAQ (reference sequence). The CDR3 covers 18 residues. The CDR3 protein is CASSYGSFWDPGANVLTF. The CDR3 coding sequence is TGTGCCAGCAGCTACGGGAGTTTCTGGGACCCTGGGGCCAACGTCCTGACTTTC.

V gene TRBV2 combines with J gene TRBJ2-7; D perhaps matches TRBD2 (6 bases). Per the germline V gene, CDR1 is SNHLY and CDR2 is FYNNEI. This CDR3 comprises 14 residues. Trimming left V 3 bases short and J 1 base short, with 10 bases between. The DNA for the CDR3 is TGTGCCAGCAGTGACGCGGGAACATCCTACGAGCAGTACTTC. It is translated as CASSDAGTSYEQYF.

This chain joins TRBV7-2 and TRBJ1-1; D is undetermined. Germline CDR1 SGHTA, CDR2 FQGNSA. The CDR3 runs to 13 residues. Trimming cost V 5 bases and J 10 bases, with 17 bases left between them. CDR3 in DNA: TGTGCCAGCAGCGGCCGAGAAGGGCTCAGAGCTTTCTTT. Its protein product is CASSGREGLRAFF.

In regard to this clone: Other nucleotide sequences from this sample produce the same CDR3. The V call is TRBV7-9, the J call TRBJ1-2, with unresolved D. Germline V lookup: CDR1 SEHNR, CDR2 FQNEAQ (reference sequence). Trimming pared 1 base from V and 4 bases from J, leaving 7 bases between. CDR3 size: 13 residues. As DNA, the CDR3 is TGTGCCAGCAGCTTAGACGGGGTCTATGGCTACACCTTC. Translating gives CASSLDGVYGYTF.

This clone was counted between two and nine times. This chain joins TRBV6-5 and TRBJ1-5; unclear D gene. Trimming removed 3 bases at V and 5 bases at J, with 8 bases between. Germline CDR1 and CDR2: MNHEY and SVGAGI. The CDR3 runs to 13 residues. This chain's CDR3 is CASSYRGDQPQHF. The DNA for the CDR3 is TGTGCCAGCAGTTATAGAGGAGATCAGCCCCAGCATTTT.

The chain couples TRBV19 to TRBJ1-5, with a weak D call TRBD1 (5 bases). Trimming shortened V by 3 bases and J by 10 bases, and 13 bases separated the two germline ends. This CDR3 region has 13 residues. Germline-derived CDR1 and CDR2 are LNHDA and SQIVND (reference sequence). DNA of the CDR3: TGTGCCAGTAGTATCGTCCCGGGGGATCCCCAGCATTTT. This codes for CASSIVPGDPQHF.

The rearrangement uses TRBV2 and TRBJ2-3; D tentatively fits TRBD1 or TRBD2 (6 bases each). The ends were cut back, 6 bases at V and 3 bases at J, with 19 bases in the middle. The V gene's germline CDR1 is SNHLY and CDR2 FYNNEI. This CDR3 has 16 residues. The CDR3 spells CASSNFGRGGTDTQYF. DNA of the CDR3: TGTGCCAGCAGCAACTTCGGGCGAGGGGGGACAGATACGCAGTATTTT.

The chain employs TRBV6-5 and TRBJ2-7; no firm D call. Germline CDR1 and CDR2: MNHEY and SVGAGI. CDR3 length: 14 residues. The ends were cut back, 2 bases at V and 6 bases at J, with 14 bases in the middle. CDR3 protein: CASSYRAEVGEQYF. CDR3 in DNA: TGTGCCAGCAGTTACAGGGCAGAAGTAGGCGAGCAGTACTTC.

With regard to this clone: One end of the junction varies from germline; a read error may be responsible. The chain combines TRBV29-1 with TRBJ2-5; possibly TRBD1 for D (6 bases). Germline lookup yields CDR1 SQVTM and CDR2 ANQGSEA. The CDR3 has 14 residues. The CDR3 sequence is CSVGGHYPREAQYF. Written as DNA, the CDR3 is TGCAGCGTTGGGGGACATTACCCAAGAGAGGCCCAGTACTTC.

The gene calls are TRBV4-1 and TRBJ2-7; TRBD1 might be the D (6 bases). The V gene lost 0 bases and the J gene lost 5 bases, with 14 bases spanning the gap. There are 15 residues in the CDR3. CDR1 is MGHRA and CDR2 is YSYEKL in the germline V gene. In DNA, the CDR3 is TGCGCCAGCAGCCAAGACCGGGACACGAGCAACGAGCAGTACTTC. Translating gives CASSQDRDTSNEQYF.

The CDR3, as DNA: TGCAGCGTTGAAGATGATCCTAGCTACAATGAGCAGTTCTTC. Residues: CSVEDDPSYNEQFF. V usage is TRBV29-1 and J usage is TRBJ2-1; D is undetermined. The CDR3 has 14 residues. The V end lost 0 bases, the J end lost 3 bases, and 9 bases lay between the germline ends. Germline-derived CDR1 and CDR2 are SQVTM and ANQGSEA.

This rearrangement joins TRBV2 to TRBJ1-2; TRBD1 is a possible D gene (5 bases). This CDR3 is 13 amino acids long. The V end lost 6 bases, the J end lost 0 bases, and 8 bases lay between the germline ends. Germline lookup yields CDR1 SNHLY and CDR2 FYNNEI. CDR3 sequence (DNA): TGTGCCAGCAGGCAGGGCGCTAACTATGGCTACACCTTC. It translates to CASRQGANYGYTF.

The rearrangement links TRBV12-5 to TRBJ2-3; possible D gene TRBD1, 6 bases. The germline V gene encodes CDR1 LGHNT and CDR2 FRNRAP. CDR3 length equals 13 residues. The V gene lost 7 bases and the J gene lost 3 bases, with 11 bases spanning the gap. The CDR3 coding sequence is TGTGCTAGTGCCCAACAGGGTACAGATACGCAGTATTTT. Its protein is CASAQQGTDTQYF.

The genes are TRBV9 and TRBJ1-4, with D possibly TRBD1 on 5 matching bases. This CDR3 comprises 12 residues. V shed 3 bases and J shed 14 bases, with 14 bases lying between them. Germline CDR1 is SGDLS and CDR2 is YYNGEE. CDR3 sequence: CASSAQMGRLFF. CDR3 sequence (DNA): TGTGCCAGCAGCGCCCAAATGGGGCGGCTGTTTTTT.

This clone appeared once. V usage is TRBV29-1 and J usage is TRBJ2-5, with 7 bases lining up with TRBD1. The J segment lost 3 bases and the V segment lost 4 bases, leaving 2 bases of the junction unmatched. This CDR3 has 12 residues. Germline values: CDR1 SQVTM, CDR2 ANQGSEA. The DNA for the CDR3 is TGCAGCGTTGCTACAGGGGAAGAGACCCAGTACTTC. This codes for CSVATGEETQYF.

The rearrangement uses TRBV7-9 and TRBJ2-3; D gene uncertain. Germline V gene lookup returns CDR1 SEHNR and CDR2 FQNEAQ (reference sequence). V was shortened by 3 bases and J by 1 base, with 2 bases between the two germline ends. The CDR3 has 12 residues. CDR3 in DNA: TGTGCCAGCAGCTTTCGCACAGATACGCAGTATTTT. Its translation: CASSFRTDTQYF.

V usage is TRBV19 and J usage is TRBJ1-4, with D perhaps matching TRBD1 (5 bases). Trimming left V 5 bases short and J 0 bases short, with 13 bases between. The CDR3 spans 16 residues. The germline CDR1 and CDR2 sequences are LNHDA and SQIVND (reference sequence). This chain's CDR3 is CASSPSVGATNEKLFF. The CDR3 DNA is TGTGCCAGTAGTCCCTCGGTGGGGGCAACTAATGAAAAACTGTTTTTT.

The genes are TRBV6-1 and TRBJ1-5; D remains ambiguous. Germline CDR1 is MNHNS and CDR2 is SASEGT. The CDR3 loop spans 15 amino acids. V was trimmed by 7 bases and J by 0 bases, leaving 13 bases between them. The CDR3 sequence: CASTYPTYSNQPQHF. CDR3 DNA sequence: TGTGCCAGCACCTACCCCACGTATAGCAATCAGCCCCAGCATTTT.

This clone appeared a single time. This chain joins TRBV6-1 and TRBJ1-5; D possibly corresponds to TRBD1 (6 bases). The V end was cut by 3 bases, the J end by 5 bases, with 14 bases between. Germline values: CDR1 MNHNS, CDR2 SASEGT. This CDR3 has 15 residues. CDR3 protein: CASSEQGTPDQPQHF. Here the CDR3 DNA reads TGTGCCAGCAGTGAGCAGGGGACTCCAGATCAGCCCCAGCATTTT.

The V and J genes are TRBV14 and TRBJ2-1, with 13 bases fitting TRBD2. The trim removed 4 bases at V and 2 bases at J, leaving 5 bases unmatched. The germline gives CDR1 SGHDN, CDR2 FVKESK. The CDR3 extends over 17 amino acids. The DNA of the CDR3 is TGTGCCAGCAGCCCCAAAGGACTAGCGGGGGCCTACAATGAGCAGTTCTTC. It yields the protein CASSPKGLAGAYNEQFF.

The chain is built from TRBV5-1 and TRBJ2-5; D remains ambiguous. CDR1 SGHRS and CDR2 YFSETQ come from the germline V gene. The V end was cut by 5 bases, the J end by 1 base, with 6 bases between. The CDR3 is 12 residues long. CDR3: CASSSTQETQYF. The CDR3 DNA sequence: TGCGCCAGCAGTTCGACCCAAGAGACCCAGTACTTC.

The chain recombines TRBV6-1 with TRBJ1-2; D remains unclear. The CDR3 totals 14 residues. The V gene's germline CDR1 is MNHNS and CDR2 SASEGT. Trimming pared 0 bases from V and 6 bases from J, leaving 11 bases between. CDR3 sequence: CASSEANIGHGYTF. The CDR3 coding sequence is TGTGCCAGCAGTGAAGCGAATATTGGACATGGCTACACCTTC.

The V call is TRBV10-1, the J call TRBJ1-1; 9 bases agree with TRBD1. Germline CDR1 WNHNN, CDR2 SYGVQD (reference sequence). The CDR3 totals 16 residues. The V and J ends lost 5 bases and 7 bases, in that order; junction bases with no gene match: 14. CDR3 sequence reads: CASSPFRDRVSREAFF. As DNA, the CDR3 is TGCGCCAGCAGTCCTTTCCGGGACAGGGTCTCGCGTGAAGCTTTCTTT.

The V gene is TRBV6-4, the J gene TRBJ1-5; 8 nucleotides line up with TRBD1. This CDR3 is built from 15 residues. The trim removed 4 bases at V and 6 bases at J, leaving 8 bases unmatched. In germline, CDR1 is MRHNA, CDR2 SNTAGT. The CDR3 spells CASSGAGGAGQPQHF. The CDR3 DNA sequence: TGTGCCAGCAGTGGGGCAGGGGGCGCAGGTCAGCCCCAGCATTTT.

The gene calls are TRBV6-4 and TRBJ2-2; tentatively, D is TRBD1 (5 bases). V was clipped by 2 bases and J by 4 bases, with 8 bases between them. CDR1 MRHNA and CDR2 SNTAGT come from the germline V gene. The CDR3 is 14 amino acids. CDR3 sequence reads: CASSDQGFTGELFF. CDR3 sequence (DNA): TGTGCCAGCAGTGACCAGGGTTTCACCGGGGAGCTGTTTTTT.

The genes are TRBV4-2 and TRBJ1-1, with no clear D. Germline V lookup: CDR1 LGHNA, CDR2 YNFKEQ. The CDR3 totals 14 residues. The V end was cut by 0 bases, the J end by 5 bases, with 10 bases between. The CDR3 sequence: CASSQERLGTEAFF. DNA for the CDR3: TGTGCCAGCAGCCAAGAACGTTTGGGAACTGAAGCTTTCTTT.

The gene calls are TRBV19 and TRBJ2-7, with unresolved D. V lost 1 base and J 5 bases, leaving 9 bases between the germline ends. Germline V gives CDR1 LNHDA, CDR2 SQIVND (reference sequence). The CDR3 extends over 13 amino acids. The DNA of the CDR3 is TGTGCCAGTAGTATAGGGCGGTTCGACGAGCAGTACTTC. The encoded protein is CASSIGRFDEQYF.